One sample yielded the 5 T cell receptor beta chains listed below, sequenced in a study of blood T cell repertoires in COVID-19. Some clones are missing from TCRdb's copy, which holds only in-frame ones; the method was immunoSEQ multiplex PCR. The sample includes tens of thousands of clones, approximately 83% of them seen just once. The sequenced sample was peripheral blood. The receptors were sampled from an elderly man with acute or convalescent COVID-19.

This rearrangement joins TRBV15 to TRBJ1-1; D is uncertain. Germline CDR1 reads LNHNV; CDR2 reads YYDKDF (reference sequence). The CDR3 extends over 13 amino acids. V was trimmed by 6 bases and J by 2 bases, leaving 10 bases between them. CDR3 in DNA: TGTGCCACCAGGAGACGGAGCAACACTGAAGCTTTCTTT. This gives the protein CATRRRSNTEAFF.

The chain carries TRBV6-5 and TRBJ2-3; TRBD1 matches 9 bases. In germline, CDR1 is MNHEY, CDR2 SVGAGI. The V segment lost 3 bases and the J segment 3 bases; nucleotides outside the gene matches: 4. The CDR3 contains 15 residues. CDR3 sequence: CASSYPGQGTDTQYF. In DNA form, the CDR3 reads TGTGCCAGCAGTTATCCGGGACAGGGAACAGATACGCAGTATTTT.

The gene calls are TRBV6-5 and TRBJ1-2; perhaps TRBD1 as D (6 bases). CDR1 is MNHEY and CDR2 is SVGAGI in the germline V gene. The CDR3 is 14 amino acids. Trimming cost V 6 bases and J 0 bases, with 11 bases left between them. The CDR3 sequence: CASSPGVANYGYTF. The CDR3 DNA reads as TGTGCCAGCAGCCCAGGGGTTGCTAACTATGGCTACACCTTC.

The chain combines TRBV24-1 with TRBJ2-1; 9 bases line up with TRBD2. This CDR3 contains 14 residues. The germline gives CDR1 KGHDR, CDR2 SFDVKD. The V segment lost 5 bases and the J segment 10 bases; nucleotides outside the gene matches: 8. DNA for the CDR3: TGTGCCACCAGTGGGACTAGCGCCCTAAGGGAGCAGTTCTTC. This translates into CATSGTSALREQFF.

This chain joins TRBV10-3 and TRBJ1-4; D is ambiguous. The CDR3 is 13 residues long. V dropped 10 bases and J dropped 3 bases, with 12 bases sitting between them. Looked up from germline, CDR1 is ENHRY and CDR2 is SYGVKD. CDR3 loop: CATTRGANEKLFF. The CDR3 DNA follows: TGTGCCACCACTCGGGGTGCTAATGAAAAACTGTTTTTT.